This T cell receptor beta chain is from a study of breast tumors, draining lymph nodes, adjacent tissues. Whole-study findings and limits: Tumor TCR diversity was below lymph nodes but above nontumor tissue. Data only fit, rather than demonstrated, lymph node origin of most tumor T cells. Luminal-like breast cancer showed significantly greater tumor-nontumor repertoire similarity than basal-like breast cancer did.

There are 15 residues in the CDR3. CDR1 SEHNR and CDR2 FQNEAQ come from the germline V gene (reference sequence). V dropped 5 bases and J dropped 3; count of bases not matched to a gene: 6. On this clonotype: Its antigen is not known.

TCRdb fed the multiplex PCR reads into MiXCR, producing one record per CDR3 protein. The sample has tens of thousands of distinct CDR3 sequences, approximately 30% seen once. Axillary draining lymph nodes of breast cancer patients supplied the node samples. Sequenced: axillary lymph node tissue. This sequence was found in a female donor with breast cancer. Some clones in this sample may be carry-over from other donors' samples. This rearrangement joins TRBV7-9 to TRBJ2-7; 11 bases map to TRBD2. CDR3 in amino acids: CASSRTGTSGYEQYF. For the CDR3, the DNA is TGTGCCAGCAGCCGTACCGGGACTAGCGGCTACGAGCAGTACTTC.